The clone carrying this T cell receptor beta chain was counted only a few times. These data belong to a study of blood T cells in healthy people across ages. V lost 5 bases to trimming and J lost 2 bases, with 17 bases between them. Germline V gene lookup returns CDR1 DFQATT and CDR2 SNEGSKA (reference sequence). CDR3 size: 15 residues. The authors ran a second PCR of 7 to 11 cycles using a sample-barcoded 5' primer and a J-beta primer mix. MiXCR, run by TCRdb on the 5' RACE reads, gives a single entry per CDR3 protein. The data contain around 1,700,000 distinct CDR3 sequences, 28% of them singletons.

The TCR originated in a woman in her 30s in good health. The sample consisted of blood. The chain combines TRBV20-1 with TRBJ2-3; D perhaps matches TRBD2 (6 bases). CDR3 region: CSARIQGTVTDTQYF. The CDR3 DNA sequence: TGCAGTGCTCGGATTCAAGGGACTGTCACAGATACGCAGTATTTT.